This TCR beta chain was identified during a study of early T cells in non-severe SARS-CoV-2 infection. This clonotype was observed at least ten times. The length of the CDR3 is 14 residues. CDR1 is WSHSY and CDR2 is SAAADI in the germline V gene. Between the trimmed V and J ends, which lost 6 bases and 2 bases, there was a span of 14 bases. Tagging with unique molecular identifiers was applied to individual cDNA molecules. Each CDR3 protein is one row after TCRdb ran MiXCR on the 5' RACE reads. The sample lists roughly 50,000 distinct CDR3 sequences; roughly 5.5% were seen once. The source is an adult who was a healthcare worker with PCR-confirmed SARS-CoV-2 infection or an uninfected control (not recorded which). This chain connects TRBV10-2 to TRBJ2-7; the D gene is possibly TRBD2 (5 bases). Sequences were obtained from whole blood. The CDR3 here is CASRMRAGAYEQYF. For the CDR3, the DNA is TGCGCCAGCAGGATGAGGGCAGGCGCCTACGAGCAGTACTTC.